Following are 16 T cell receptor beta chains from one sample sequenced in a study of early T cells in non-severe SARS-CoV-2 infection. Each CDR3 protein is one row after TCRdb ran MiXCR on the 5' RACE reads. This table holds roughly 75,000 distinct CDR3 sequences, 11% found once. The source material was whole blood. These TCRs come from an adult who was a healthcare worker with PCR-confirmed SARS-CoV-2 infection or an uninfected control (not recorded which).

This sequence joins TRBV7-2 and TRBJ1-5; TRBD1 matches 9 bases. With V trimmed by 5 bases and J by 1 base, 9 bases remained unmatched. Germline V gene lookup returns CDR1 SGHTA and CDR2 FQGNSA. The CDR3 is 17 residues long. The chain's CDR3 is CASSRRTGQGSNQPQHF. The CDR3 DNA follows: TGTGCCAGCAGCAGGCGTACGGGACAGGGAAGCAATCAGCCCCAGCATTTT.

This clonotype was counted ten times or more. This rearrangement joins TRBV11-2 to TRBJ1-6; D is possibly TRBD1 (5 bases). This CDR3 is built from 12 residues. Trimming took 5 bases from V and 12 from J, leaving 11 bases between them. Germline V gene data show CDR1 as SGHAT and CDR2 as FQNNGV. The CDR3 DNA reads as TGTGCCAGCAGCGTCAATGGGGGACCCCTCCACTTT. This translates into CASSVNGGPLHF.

This clonotype occurred many times. The genes are TRBV5-1 and TRBJ2-5; 12 nucleotides match TRBD1. Per germline, CDR1 SGHRS and CDR2 YFSETQ. With 3 bases clipped from V and 4 bases from J, the junction kept 10 bases outside the gene matches. CDR3 size: 17 residues. The CDR3 region is CASSSGDRGRVGETQYF. Written as DNA, the CDR3 is TGCGCCAGCAGCTCCGGGGACAGGGGGCGTGTCGGAGAGACCCAGTACTTC. The full variable domain, with the rest looked up from reference TRBV5-1 and TRBJ2-5, is KAGVTQTPRYLIKTRGQQVTLSCSPISGHRSVSWYQQTPGQGLQFLFEYFSETQRNKGNFPGRFSGRQFSNSRSEMNVSTLELGDSALYLCASSSGDRGRVGETQYFGPGTRLLVL.

The chain carries TRBV11-2 and TRBJ2-3, with TRBD1 as a possible D gene (5 bases). Germline assignment: CDR1 SGHAT and CDR2 FQNNGV. The germline V and J ends were trimmed by 1 base and 3 bases, with 8 bases remaining between them. The CDR3 has 14 residues. In nucleotides, the CDR3 is TGTGCCAGCAGCTTAGTACCAGGGACAGATACGCAGTATTTT. Amino acid sequence: CASSLVPGTDTQYF.

The chain joins TRBV5-5 to TRBJ2-3; D is possibly TRBD1 (6 bases). Germline-derived CDR1 and CDR2 are SGHKS and YYEKEE (reference sequence). This CDR3 comprises 16 residues. V lost 0 bases to trimming and J lost 3 bases, with 14 bases between them. The CDR3 region is CASSLVQGSGTDTQYF. CDR3 nucleotide sequence: TGTGCCAGCAGCTTGGTACAGGGTAGTGGTACAGATACGCAGTATTTT.

This clonotype was recorded at least ten times. The chain carries TRBV18 and TRBJ2-7, with 9 bases matching TRBD1. Germline V CDR1 and CDR2: KGHSH, LQKENI. Trimming took 3 bases from V and 2 from J; bases not matched to a gene: 5. This CDR3 is 15 amino acids long. This CDR3 is CASSPGQGGTYEQYF. CDR3 coding DNA: TGTGCCAGCTCACCGGGACAGGGAGGGACCTACGAGCAGTACTTC. Full variable domain (outside the CDR3, taken from reference TRBV18 and TRBJ2-7): NAGVMQNPRHLVRRRGQEARLRCSPMKGHSHVYWYRQLPEEGLKFMVYLQKENIIDESGMPKERFSAEFPKEGPSILRIQQVVRGDSAAYFCASSPGQGGTYEQYFGPGTRLTVT.

This clonotype was counted a few times. The gene calls are TRBV11-2 and TRBJ2-1; possible D gene TRBD1, 5 bases. The germline CDR1 and CDR2 sequences are SGHAT and FQNNGV. The CDR3 runs to 13 residues. Trimming pared 8 bases from V and 4 bases from J, leaving 12 bases between. Written as DNA, the CDR3 is TGTGCCAGCGGGGCCAGAGTATACAATGAGCAGTTCTTC. Translation gives CASGARVYNEQFF.

This clonotype was seen many times. V usage is TRBV2 and J usage is TRBJ2-3, with TRBD1 identical over 8 bases. CDR1 and CDR2 (germline): SNHLY, FYNNEI. Trimming cost V 6 bases and J 2 bases; bases outside gene matches: 10. This CDR3 has 16 residues. CDR3 DNA sequence: TGTGCCAGCAGCATCTCCCAGGGGGCGTCCACAGATACGCAGTATTTT. Amino acid sequence: CASSISQGASTDTQYF.

V and J are TRBV19 and TRBJ1-4; TRBD1 might be the D (6 bases). Trimming stripped 6 bases from V and 8 bases from J, with 16 bases between. The CDR3 extends over 14 amino acids. Germline values: CDR1 LNHDA, CDR2 SQIVND (reference sequence). CDR3 in amino acids: CASRSAGAGEKLFF. DNA of the CDR3: TGTGCCAGTAGGAGTGCGGGGGCAGGGGAAAAACTGTTTTTT.

There are many counts of this clonotype. The chain links TRBV10-2 to TRBJ2-5; D ambiguous. The CDR3 covers 14 residues. Trimming pared 6 bases from V and 4 bases from J, leaving 15 bases between. Looked up from germline, CDR1 is WSHSY and CDR2 is SAAADI. The CDR3 protein is CASSSFGGAETQYF. CDR3 coding DNA: TGCGCCAGCAGCTCCTTCGGCGGCGCAGAGACCCAGTACTTC.

This clonotype was seen many times. The genes are TRBV6-1 and TRBJ2-1; possible D gene TRBD2, 6 bases. The CDR3 has 16 residues. V was trimmed by 7 bases and J by 4 bases, leaving 20 bases between them. Germline V lookup: CDR1 MNHNS, CDR2 SASEGT. For the CDR3, the DNA is TGTGCCAGCAATCCCCGAGGGCGGGGTAGGTACAATGAGCAGTTCTTC. Its translation is CASNPRGRGRYNEQFF.

The V and J genes are TRBV7-2 and TRBJ2-7; 11 nucleotides agree with TRBD2. The CDR3 length is 15 residues. Unmatched junction bases numbered 7, after V lost 5 bases and J lost 4 bases. CDR1 and CDR2 from the germline V gene are SGHTA and FQGNSA. The CDR3 sequence is CASSVLAGVRYEQYF. The CDR3 DNA follows: TGTGCCAGCAGCGTACTAGCGGGGGTGAGATACGAGCAGTACTTC.

This clonotype was picked up a small number of times. This sequence joins TRBV5-6 and TRBJ1-5; TRBD1 might be the D (5 bases). Germline V lookup: CDR1 SGHDT, CDR2 YYEEEE. This CDR3 region has 14 residues. V dropped 0 bases and J dropped 3 bases, with 7 bases sitting between them. The CDR3 nucleotides read TGTGCCAGCAGCTTGGGGGGCCCCAATCAGCCCCAGCATTTT. Encoded protein: CASSLGGPNQPQHF.

This chain joins TRBV6-5 and TRBJ2-3; D not certain. Germline assignment: CDR1 MNHEY and CDR2 SVGAGI. This CDR3 region has 14 residues. V dropped 5 bases and J dropped 0 bases, with 9 bases sitting between them. As DNA, the CDR3 is TGTGCCAGCAGTAGCCAGGCCAGCACAGATACGCAGTATTTT. Amino acid sequence: CASSSQASTDTQYF.

In its sample, this clonotype was seen many times. The V call is TRBV7-6, the J call TRBJ2-5; TRBD2 aligns across 10 bases. Trimming took 4 bases from V and 0 from J; bases not matched to a gene: 5. The CDR3 totals 16 residues. Germline CDR1 is SGHVS and CDR2 is FNYEAQ. Here the CDR3 DNA reads TGTGCCAGCAGCTCGACCGGGACTAGCGACCAAGAGACCCAGTACTTC. Translating it yields CASSSTGTSDQETQYF.

This clonotype was detected ten times or more. This sequence joins TRBV29-1 and TRBJ2-5; no clear D gene. Germline V lookup: CDR1 SQVTM, CDR2 ANQGSEA. The CDR3 is made up of 12 amino acids. V was trimmed by 3 bases and J by 5 bases, leaving 10 bases between them. DNA for the CDR3: TGCAGCGTTGATGTAGTGGGGGAGACCCAGTACTTC. Protein product: CSVDVVGETQYF.